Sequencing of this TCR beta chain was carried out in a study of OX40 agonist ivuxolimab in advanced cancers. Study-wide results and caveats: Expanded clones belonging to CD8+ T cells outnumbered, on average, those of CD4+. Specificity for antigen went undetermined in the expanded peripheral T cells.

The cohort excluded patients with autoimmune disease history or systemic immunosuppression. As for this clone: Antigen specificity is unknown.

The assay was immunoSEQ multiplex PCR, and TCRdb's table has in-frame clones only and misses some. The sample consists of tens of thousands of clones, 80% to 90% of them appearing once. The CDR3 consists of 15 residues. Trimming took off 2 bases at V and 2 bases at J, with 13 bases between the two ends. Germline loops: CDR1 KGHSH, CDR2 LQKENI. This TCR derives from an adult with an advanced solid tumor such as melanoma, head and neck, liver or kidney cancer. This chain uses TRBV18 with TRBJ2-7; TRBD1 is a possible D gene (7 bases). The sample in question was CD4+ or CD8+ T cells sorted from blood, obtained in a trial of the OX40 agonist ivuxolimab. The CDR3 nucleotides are TGTGCCAGCTCACCATCGGCAGGGGGGCCCTACGAGCAGTACTTC. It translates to CASSPSAGGPYEQYF.